This entry lists 5 T cell receptor beta chains sequenced from one sample in a study of identical twins. From the 5' RACE reads, TCRdb called clonotypes with MiXCR, one entry per CDR3 protein. Of roughly 1,500,000 distinct CDR3 sequences listed, under 35% are singletons. Sequencing was performed on cord blood. These receptors originate from a newborn girl in good health.

J is TRBJ1-4 and V is TRBV28; 8 nucleotides align to TRBD1. Germline V gene sequence: CDR1 MDHEN, CDR2 SYDVKM. The J segment lost 8 bases and the V segment lost 3 bases, leaving 5 bases of the junction unmatched. This CDR3 has 14 residues. CDR3 DNA: TGTGCCAGCAGTTTGGGACAGGCGCCCGAAAAACTGTTTTTT. Encoded protein: CASSLGQAPEKLFF.

The table lists this clonotype with a count of one. V gene TRBV6-1 combines with J gene TRBJ1-1; weak D call: TRBD1 (6 bases). The CDR3 is 15 amino acids. Per the germline V gene, CDR1 is MNHNS and CDR2 is SASEGT. V was clipped by 5 bases and J by 0 bases, with 13 bases between them. CDR3 loop: CASSQQGTMNTEAFF. CDR3 nucleotides: TGTGCCAGCAGTCAACAGGGTACCATGAACACTGAAGCTTTCTTT.

This clonotype is medium-sized within its sample. The CDR3 reads CASSPSYEQYF. The CDR3 bases are TGTGCCAGCAGCCCCTCCTACGAGCAGTACTTC. The genes are TRBV7-2 and TRBJ2-7; D is unclear. Germline CDR1 is SGHTA and CDR2 is FQGNSA. CDR3 length: 11 residues. Trimming cost V 5 bases and J 0 bases, with 2 bases left between them.

At least ten counts were recorded for this clonotype. The chain has TRBV28 and TRBJ1-1; 7 bases fit TRBD1. The CDR3 contains 13 residues. Germline values: CDR1 MDHEN, CDR2 SYDVKM. Losses at the gene ends were 1 base for V and 6 bases for J; bases not matched to a gene: 2. Written as DNA, the CDR3 is TGTGCCAGCAGTTTATCGGGGACAGCTGAAGCTTTCTTT. It yields the protein CASSLSGTAEAFF.

This clonotype has more than one count but fewer than ten. The chain joins TRBV20-1 to TRBJ2-1; maybe TRBD2 (5 bases). V dropped 6 bases and J dropped 7 bases, with 22 bases sitting between them. Germline V lookup: CDR1 DFQATT, CDR2 SNEGSKA (reference sequence). This CDR3 region has 15 residues. The CDR3 coding sequence is TGCAGTGCCAAACTCCCGGGAAGAAGAGTGAATGAGCAGTTCTTC. This codes for CSAKLPGRRVNEQFF.